This TCR beta chain came from a study of glioma-infiltrating T cells after dendritic cell vaccination. Time point given: after dendritic cell vaccination, including at tumor progression/relapse. Blood PBMC samples: pre-vaccination, two weeks post third vaccination, and at tumor progression. The V and J ends lost 0 bases and 0 bases respectively, with 6 bases between them. The CDR3 is 14 residues long. Germline-derived CDR1 and CDR2 are MNHEY and SVGAGI. Libraries were prepared by immunoSEQ multiplex PCR; TCRdb keeps only in-frame clonotypes and omits some of them. The repertoire has around 87,000 clones, roughly 80% of them found once; the top ten carry about 6.8%.

This receptor was taken from a human donor with glioblastoma. The sample here was blood, taken after dendritic cell vaccination. The chain joins TRBV6-5 to TRBJ2-7; weak D call: TRBD1 (5 bases). For the CDR3, the DNA is TGTGCCAGCAGTTACTCCAGGGCCTCCTACGAGCAGTACTTC. Amino acids: CASSYSRASYEQYF.